The rows below give T cell receptor beta chains drawn from one sample of a study of metastatic and nonmetastatic thyroid tumors. Using MiXCR, TCRdb reanalyzed the PCR reads. This sample has about 35,000 clones, with approximately 30% found just once. The sample was blood. The receptors derive from a female donor with papillary thyroid cancer or a benign thyroid nodule (not recorded which). Some clones in this sample may be carry-over from other donors' samples. The CDR3 runs from the conserved cysteine through the conserved F or W. The order of the fields is CDR3 protein, CDR3 DNA, D gene, V gene, clone size, J gene. A D gene is named only where the DNA matches it firmly. Where a row states a size, it is once, few, many or the class of an expanded clone; other rows omit it.

CDR3 protein: CASTPRSYNEQFF
CDR3 DNA: TGTGCCAGTACACCTCGCTCCTACAATGAGCAGTTCTTC
D gene: NA
V gene: TRBV6-1
clone size: medium-sized
J gene: TRBJ2-1

CDR3 protein: CSARDGFRGTNTGELFF
CDR3 DNA: TGCAGTGCTAGAGACGGGTTCAGGGGAACGAACACCGGGGAGCTGTTTTTT
D gene: NA
V gene: TRBV20-1
clone size: NA
J gene: TRBJ2-2

CDR3 protein: CAIIADSLWTEYGYTF
CDR3 DNA: TGTGCCATCATCGCGGACAGCCTCTGGACAGAGTATGGCTACACCTTC
D gene: NA
V gene: TRBV5-3
clone size: NA
J gene: TRBJ1-2

CDR3 protein: CASMVASYGYTF
CDR3 DNA: TGTGCCAGCATGGTGGCGTCCTATGGCTACACCTTC
D gene: NA
V gene: TRBV6-1
clone size: NA
J gene: TRBJ1-2

CDR3 protein: CAWSVGGMNTEAFF
CDR3 DNA: TGTGCCTGGAGTGTCGGGGGGATGAACACTGAAGCTTTCTTT
D gene: NA
V gene: TRBV30
clone size: many
J gene: TRBJ1-1

CDR3 protein: CASSQGVSYEQYF
CDR3 DNA: TGCGCCAGCAGCCAGGGGGTTTCCTACGAGCAGTACTTC
D gene: NA
V gene: TRBV4-1
clone size: NA
J gene: TRBJ2-7

CDR3 protein: CASSPPVVTSNQPQHF
CDR3 DNA: TGTGCCAGCAGTCCCCCTGTAGTAACGAGCAATCAGCCCCAGCATTTT
D gene: NA
V gene: TRBV6-1
clone size: NA
J gene: TRBJ1-5

CDR3 protein: CASSPSNTYEQYF
CDR3 DNA: TGTGCCAGCAGCCCTAGTAACACCTACGAGCAGTACTTC
D gene: NA
V gene: TRBV7-8
clone size: few
J gene: TRBJ2-7

CDR3 protein: CASSSGQRNYGYTF
CDR3 DNA: TGTGCCAGCAGCTCGGGACAGCGAAACTATGGCTACACCTTC
D gene: TRBD1
V gene: TRBV5-6
clone size: many
J gene: TRBJ1-2

CDR3 protein: CASNPGQARYGYTF
CDR3 DNA: TGCGCCAGCAACCCGGGACAGGCCCGCTATGGCTACACCTTC
D gene: TRBD1
V gene: TRBV5-1
clone size: NA
J gene: TRBJ1-2

CDR3 protein: CASSSFGTANNSPLHF
CDR3 DNA: TGCGCCAGCAGCTCTTTCGGGACAGCCAATAATTCACCCCTCCACTTT
D gene: TRBD1
V gene: TRBV5-1
clone size: once
J gene: TRBJ1-6

CDR3 protein: CASSLVGQAGKTIYF
CDR3 DNA: TGTGCCAGCAGCTTGGTCGGACAGGCTGGAAAGACCATATATTTT
D gene: TRBD1
V gene: TRBV28
clone size: NA
J gene: TRBJ1-3

CDR3 protein: CATSYLGSYEQYF
CDR3 DNA: TGTGCCACCAGCTACCTTGGAAGCTACGAGCAGTACTTC
D gene: NA
V gene: TRBV15
clone size: few
J gene: TRBJ2-7

CDR3 protein: CASTLRLSYEQYF
CDR3 DNA: TGTGCCAGCACTCTTAGGTTATCCTACGAGCAGTACTTC
D gene: NA
V gene: TRBV28
clone size: many
J gene: TRBJ2-7

CDR3 protein: CASIRPGLAGSPYNEQFF
CDR3 DNA: TGTGCCAGCATCAGACCGGGACTAGCGGGTTCGCCCTACAATGAGCAGTTCTTC
D gene: TRBD2
V gene: TRBV11-1
clone size: NA
J gene: TRBJ2-1

CDR3 protein: CASRTSGSETQYF
CDR3 DNA: TGTGCCAGCCGGACTAGCGGGAGCGAGACCCAGTACTTC
D gene: TRBD2
V gene: TRBV6-1
clone size: many
J gene: TRBJ2-5

CDR3 protein: CASSERTGGPGELFF
CDR3 DNA: TGCGCCAGCAGCGAACGGACAGGGGGCCCCGGGGAGCTGTTTTTT
D gene: TRBD1
V gene: TRBV5-1
clone size: NA
J gene: TRBJ2-2

CDR3 protein: CAWSAGQINQPQHF
CDR3 DNA: TGTGCCTGGAGCGCAGGACAGATCAATCAGCCCCAGCATTTT
D gene: NA
V gene: TRBV30
clone size: NA
J gene: TRBJ1-5

CDR3 protein: CSAATKLGRECTDTQYF
CDR3 DNA: TGCAGTGCAGCTACTAAACTCGGGAGGGAGTGTACAGATACGCAGTATTTT
D gene: TRBD2
V gene: TRBV20-1
clone size: NA
J gene: TRBJ2-3

CDR3 protein: CASSPNRGQCGSYEQYF
CDR3 DNA: TGTGCCAGCAGCCCCAATAGAGGACAGTGTGGGTCCTACGAGCAGTACTTC
D gene: NA
V gene: TRBV11-1
clone size: NA
J gene: TRBJ2-7

CDR3 protein: CASSLWDSSNKPQHF
CDR3 DNA: TGTGCCAGCAGCCTTTGGGACAGTTCCAATAAGCCCCAGCATTTT
D gene: TRBD1
V gene: TRBV4-2
clone size: NA
J gene: TRBJ1-5

CDR3 protein: CSARPSGRGEQYF
CDR3 DNA: TGCAGTGCTAGGCCTAGCGGGAGGGGCGAGCAGTACTTC
D gene: TRBD2
V gene: TRBV20-1
clone size: medium-sized
J gene: TRBJ2-7

CDR3 protein: CASSELAGSAFNEQFF
CDR3 DNA: TGTGCCAGCAGTGAGTTAGCGGGATCGGCCTTCAATGAGCAGTTCTTC
D gene: TRBD2
V gene: TRBV2
clone size: NA
J gene: TRBJ2-1

CDR3 protein: CASSFSRTGTKVYEQYF
CDR3 DNA: TGTGCCAGCAGCTTTAGCCGGACAGGGACAAAGGTCTACGAGCAGTACTTC
D gene: TRBD1
V gene: TRBV7-2
clone size: NA
J gene: TRBJ2-7

CDR3 protein: CASSSAGGDGYTF
CDR3 DNA: TGTGCCAGCAGCTCCGCAGGGGGCGATGGCTACACCTTC
D gene: TRBD1
V gene: TRBV6-1
clone size: many
J gene: TRBJ1-2

CDR3 protein: CASSDSGGRNEQFF
CDR3 DNA: TGTGCCAGCAGCGATAGCGGGGGCAGAAATGAGCAGTTCTTC
D gene: TRBD2
V gene: TRBV2
clone size: few
J gene: TRBJ2-1

CDR3 protein: CASSFDRGRNYGYTF
CDR3 DNA: TGTGCCAGCAGTTTCGACAGGGGGCGGAACTATGGCTACACCTTC
D gene: TRBD1
V gene: TRBV27
clone size: few
J gene: TRBJ1-2

CDR3 protein: CASSLGDTGYGYTF
CDR3 DNA: TGCGCCAGCAGCTTGGGGGACACGGGCTATGGCTACACCTTC
D gene: NA
V gene: TRBV5-1
clone size: few
J gene: TRBJ1-2

CDR3 protein: CASSSPWGLAERGYEQYF
CDR3 DNA: TGTGCCAGCAGCTCCCCTTGGGGACTAGCGGAGAGGGGCTACGAGCAGTACTTC
D gene: TRBD2
V gene: TRBV7-2
clone size: medium-sized
J gene: TRBJ2-7

CDR3 protein: CASSRRAGGPYNEQFF
CDR3 DNA: TGTGCCAGCAGCCGCCGGGCGGGGGGGCCCTACAATGAGCAGTTCTTC
D gene: TRBD2
V gene: TRBV13
clone size: many
J gene: TRBJ2-1

CDR3 protein: CASSPTGGSNQPQHF
CDR3 DNA: TGTGCCAGCAGTCCGACAGGGGGATCCAATCAGCCCCAGCATTTT
D gene: TRBD1
V gene: TRBV6-1
clone size: NA
J gene: TRBJ1-5

CDR3 protein: CASSSRLAGGNYEQYF
CDR3 DNA: TGTGCCAGCAGCTCCAGACTAGCGGGGGGGAACTACGAGCAGTACTTC
D gene: TRBD2
V gene: TRBV13
clone size: many
J gene: TRBJ2-7

CDR3 protein: CASSLSNGVANTVELFF
CDR3 DNA: TGTGCCAGCAGTTTATCAAATGGGGTTGCAAACACCGTGGAGCTGTTTTTT
D gene: NA
V gene: TRBV27
clone size: NA
J gene: TRBJ2-2

CDR3 protein: CASSLGARGYTF
CDR3 DNA: TGTGCCAGCAGTTTGGGGGCGCGGGGCTACACCTTC
D gene: NA
V gene: TRBV28
clone size: few
J gene: TRBJ1-2

CDR3 protein: CASSPRSPVYGKNIQYF
CDR3 DNA: TGTGCCAGCAGCCCTCGGTCACCAGTATATGGCAAAAACATTCAGTACTTC
D gene: NA
V gene: TRBV7-8
clone size: many
J gene: TRBJ2-4

CDR3 protein: CASSLGTSGYNEQFF
CDR3 DNA: TGTGCCAGTAGCCTCGGGACTAGCGGCTACAATGAGCAGTTCTTC
D gene: TRBD2
V gene: TRBV19
clone size: few
J gene: TRBJ2-1

CDR3 protein: CSVRPGQGDTGELFF
CDR3 DNA: TGCAGCGTCCGACCGGGACAGGGGGACACCGGGGAGCTGTTTTTT
D gene: TRBD1
V gene: TRBV29-1
clone size: many
J gene: TRBJ2-2

CDR3 protein: CASTKMDCDRVYRTNTEAFF
CDR3 DNA: TGTGCCAGCACCAAAATGGATTGTGACAGGGTGTACCGAACGAACACTGAAGCTTTCTTT
D gene: TRBD1
V gene: TRBV6-2/TRBV6-3
clone size: NA
J gene: TRBJ1-1

CDR3 protein: CASSPSDRGFPNEQFF
CDR3 DNA: TGTGCCAGCAGCCCCTCGGACAGGGGATTCCCCAATGAGCAGTTCTTC
D gene: TRBD1
V gene: TRBV14
clone size: many
J gene: TRBJ2-1

CDR3 protein: CASSLAWGMAEAFF
CDR3 DNA: TGCGCCAGCAGCTTGGCCTGGGGGATGGCTGAAGCTTTCTTT
D gene: NA
V gene: TRBV5-1
clone size: NA
J gene: TRBJ1-1